The clone carrying this TCR beta chain showed up just a few times. The antigen is undetermined. Method: immunoSEQ multiplex PCR; TCRdb's copy keeps in-frame clones and lacks some. The table has around 140,000 clones, roughly 92% seen once. The data are from a study of T cell responses to AZD1222 COVID-19 vaccine. General study findings and limits: Seropositive status at baseline applied to only five to seven AZD1222 recipients. The study found Spike-specific TCR breadth and depth rose after two AZD1222 doses. The donors showed a predominance of white British ancestry and of females, with possible underestimation of clonal diversity.

V shed 6 bases and J shed 5 bases, with 28 bases lying between them. Germline V gene sequence: CDR1 MDHEN, CDR2 SYDVKM. The CDR3 loop spans 18 amino acids. The chain is built from TRBV28 and TRBJ1-2; D gene ambiguous. The TCR originated in an adult in good health. The specimen comprised peripheral blood, sampled on day 0 of AZD1222 vaccination. CDR3 residues: CASSPSRPMEGVVYGYTF. In nucleotides, the CDR3 is TGTGCCAGCAGCCCGAGTCGCCCGATGGAGGGAGTAGTTTATGGCTACACCTTC.